The 27 T cell receptor beta chains presented below share a single source sample, sequenced in a study of cytomegalovirus exposure and HLA in healthy donors. PCR employed 60 Vbeta and 13 Jbeta primers. The protocol was immunoSEQ multiplex PCR, while the TCRdb copy is restricted to in-frame clones and leaves out a portion. The data show just over 150,000 clones, 65% to 90% seen once. The sequencing sample was made of PBMCs. The receptor set was obtained from a woman between 45 and 65 years old in good health and CMV-seropositive.

The chain has TRBV5-6 and TRBJ2-3, with 8 positions matching TRBD2. V lost 4 bases, J lost 2 bases, and 6 bases stayed unmatched. Germline V gene sequence: CDR1 SGHDT, CDR2 YYEEEE. The CDR3 totals 15 residues. CDR3 loop: CASSDRGGVTDTQYF. The CDR3 DNA is TGTGCCAGCAGCGACCGGGGGGGGGTCACAGATACGCAGTATTTT.

CDR3 sequence: CASSGVAGNPVIEAFF. In DNA, the CDR3 is TGTGCCAGCAGTGGGGTAGCGGGCAACCCCGTTATTGAAGCTTTCTTT. The chain carries TRBV25-1 and TRBJ1-1; no firm D call. The CDR3 is 16 residues long. Per the germline V gene, CDR1 is MGHDK and CDR2 is SYGVNS. Between the trimmed V and J ends, which lost 4 bases and 7 bases, there was a span of 22 bases.

V gene TRBV29-1 combines with J gene TRBJ1-2, with D possibly matching TRBD1 (5 bases). V lost 3 bases, J lost 4 bases, and 9 bases lay in between. The CDR3 length is 12 residues. Germline V gene sequence: CDR1 SQVTM, CDR2 ANQGSEA. CDR3 coding DNA: TGCAGCGTTGAGTCGACAGCCTATGGCTACACCTTC. Translated, it gives CSVESTAYGYTF. Together with reference TRBV29-1 and TRBJ1-2, the CDR3 gives the full variable domain: SAVISQKPSRDICQRGTSLTIQCQVDSQVTMMFWYRQQPGQSLTLIATANQGSEATYESGFVIDKFPISRPNLTFSTLTVSNMSPEDSSIYLCSVESTAYGYTFGSGTRLTVV.

The chain employs TRBV29-1 and TRBJ2-7; D may be TRBD1 (6 bases). The CDR3 sequence is 12 residues long. Looked up from germline, CDR1 is SQVTM and CDR2 is ANQGSEA. V lost 2 bases and J lost 3, with 8 bases in between. CDR3 sequence (DNA): TGCAGCGTTGAAACAGGGTACTACGAGCAGTACTTC. Translated: CSVETGYYEQYF.

This chain uses TRBV5-1 with TRBJ1-1; 7 bases align to TRBD1. CDR1 is SGHRS and CDR2 is YFSETQ in the germline V gene. The J segment lost 0 bases and the V segment lost 0 bases, leaving 2 bases of the junction unmatched. The length of the CDR3 is 15 residues. The CDR3 here is CASSLADRMNTEAFF. In DNA form, the CDR3 reads TGCGCCAGCAGCTTGGCGGACAGGATGAACACTGAAGCTTTCTTT.

The V gene is TRBV27, the J gene TRBJ2-7, with TRBD1 identical over 8 bases. The germline V gene has CDR1 MNHEY and CDR2 SMNVEV (reference sequence). The CDR3 totals 15 residues. Germline trimming cut 4 bases from V and 5 bases from J; bases unmatched to any gene: 10. Written as DNA, the CDR3 is TGTGCCAGCAGTTGGGGCGCAGGGGGCAGAAACGAGCAGTACTTC. Translated: CASSWGAGGRNEQYF.

The chain has TRBV4-2 and TRBJ2-2; 9 bases match TRBD2. In germline, CDR1 is LGHNA, CDR2 YNFKEQ. The CDR3 is 14 residues long. V was clipped by 5 bases and J by 7 bases; unmatched bases: 5. Here the CDR3 reads CASSARGGIGELFF. CDR3 coding DNA: TGTGCCAGCAGCGCGCGGGGGGGCATCGGGGAGCTGTTTTTT.

V and J are TRBV6-4 and TRBJ1-6; 8 bases match TRBD1. Trimming took 4 bases from V and 9 from J; bases not matched to a gene: 5. Germline V gives CDR1 MRHNA, CDR2 SNTAGT. The CDR3 has 14 amino acids. CDR3 loop: CASSADRGGSPLHF. The CDR3 nucleotides read TGTGCCAGCAGTGCCGACAGGGGAGGTTCACCCCTCCACTTT.

The J gene is TRBJ2-2, the V gene TRBV5-6, with a weak D call TRBD2 (6 bases). The V end lost 5 bases, the J end lost 5 bases, and 7 bases lay between the germline ends. CDR1 is SGHDT, CDR2 YYEEEE, per germline. The CDR3 is 12 amino acids. The CDR3 spells CASSGLTGELFF. CDR3 bases: TGTGCCAGCAGTGGACTAACCGGGGAGCTGTTTTTT.

The rearrangement joins TRBV6-6 to TRBJ1-5; a possible D gene is TRBD1 (6 bases). V shed 1 base and J shed 6 bases, with 13 bases lying between them. The CDR3 covers 15 residues. Germline assignment: CDR1 MNHNY and CDR2 SVGAGI (reference sequence). The CDR3 is CASSYFRGILQPQHF. As DNA, the CDR3 is TGTGCCAGCAGTTACTTTAGGGGGATTCTTCAGCCCCAGCATTTT.

In nucleotides, the CDR3 is TGTGCCATCAGTCAATTCACAGGGGGCTCGGAGCAGTACTTC. It codes for CAISQFTGGSEQYF. The J gene is TRBJ2-7, the V gene TRBV10-3, with 9 bases fitting TRBD1. The CDR3 is 14 amino acids. The V gene's germline CDR1 is ENHRY and CDR2 SYGVKD. V lost 5 bases and J lost 7; bases outside the gene matches: 9.

The rearrangement uses TRBV28 and TRBJ1-3; D is unclear. Trimming pared 8 bases from V and 2 bases from J, leaving 13 bases between. The CDR3 is 14 residues long. Germline V lookup: CDR1 MDHEN, CDR2 SYDVKM. DNA of the CDR3: TGTGCCAGCGGTCTGGGCTCGACTGGAAACACCATATATTTT. This gives the protein CASGLGSTGNTIYF.

The V and J genes are TRBV19 and TRBJ2-5; D gene ambiguous. Trimming cost V 5 bases and J 4 bases, with 8 bases left between them. Germline-derived CDR1 and CDR2 are LNHDA and SQIVND (reference sequence). CDR3 size: 12 residues. The CDR3 nucleotides read TGTGCCAGTAGTCAGGTAGGAGAGACCCAGTACTTC. It is translated as CASSQVGETQYF.

The rearrangement links TRBV30 to TRBJ2-1; 8 bases agree with TRBD2. Per the germline V gene, CDR1 is GTSNPN and CDR2 is SVGIG (reference sequence). The CDR3 has 15 residues. Losses at the gene ends were 0 bases for V and 7 bases for J; bases not matched to a gene: 8. CDR3 sequence: CAWSVASGGFNEQFF. Written as DNA, the CDR3 is TGTGCCTGGAGTGTAGCCAGCGGGGGTTTTAATGAGCAGTTCTTC.

The chain couples TRBV7-9 to TRBJ2-3; 14 bases map to TRBD2. Germline CDR1 is SEHNR and CDR2 is FQNEAQ (reference sequence). This CDR3 region has 16 residues. V gave up 4 bases and J gave up 4 bases; unmatched junction bases: 4. CDR3 coding DNA: TGTGCCAGCAGCTCGGGACTAGCGGGGGTCTCAGATACGCAGTATTTT. Its protein product is CASSSGLAGVSDTQYF.

The J gene is TRBJ1-1, the V gene TRBV27; D may be TRBD1 (6 bases). V was shortened by 4 bases and J by 5 bases, with 11 bases between the two germline ends. Per the germline V gene, CDR1 is MNHEY and CDR2 is SMNVEV (reference sequence). The CDR3 is 13 amino acids. The CDR3 protein is CASSYRVGTEAFF. The CDR3 DNA is TGTGCCAGCAGTTACAGGGTAGGGACTGAAGCTTTCTTT.

The genes are TRBV5-1 and TRBJ2-6, with TRBD1 matching over 9 bases. V was pared by 7 bases and J by 0 bases, with 5 bases of the junction left unmatched. The CDR3 runs 16 residues. The germline V gene encodes CDR1 SGHRS and CDR2 YFSETQ. The CDR3 spells CASGGQGTSGANVLTF. CDR3 nucleotide sequence: TGCGCCAGCGGGGGACAGGGCACCTCTGGGGCCAACGTCCTGACTTTC.

The chain is built from TRBV27 and TRBJ2-7, with TRBD1 as a possible D gene (6 bases). The CDR3 consists of 15 residues. Germline V CDR1 and CDR2: MNHEY, SMNVEV (reference sequence). V lost 4 bases, J lost 3 bases, and 16 bases lay in between. CDR3 sequence: CASSSTTGARYEQYF. CDR3 sequence (DNA): TGTGCCAGCAGTTCGACGACAGGAGCACGCTACGAGCAGTACTTC.

V gene TRBV18 combines with J gene TRBJ1-1, with 9 positions matching TRBD1. V gave up 3 bases and J gave up 5 bases; unmatched junction bases: 4. Germline V gives CDR1 KGHSH, CDR2 LQKENI. The CDR3 sequence is 14 residues long. Here the CDR3 reads CASSPDRGVTEAFF. The DNA of the CDR3 is TGTGCCAGCTCACCTGACAGGGGGGTAACTGAAGCTTTCTTT.

DNA for the CDR3: TGCGCCAGCAGCTGGAGGGAGGGCTACGAGCAGTACTTC. Its protein product is CASSWREGYEQYF. The rearrangement links TRBV5-1 to TRBJ2-7, with TRBD2 matching 7 bases. There are 13 residues in the CDR3. The germline CDR1 and CDR2 sequences are SGHRS and YFSETQ. V lost 3 bases to trimming and J lost 3 bases; unmatched junction nucleotides: 3.

The chain links TRBV19 to TRBJ1-1, with TRBD1 as a possible D gene (6 bases). The germline V gene encodes CDR1 LNHDA and CDR2 SQIVND (reference sequence). This CDR3 has 13 amino acids. The germline V and J ends were trimmed by 8 bases and 0 bases, with 10 bases remaining between them. CDR3 in amino acids: CASGQRMNTEAFF. CDR3 nucleotide sequence: TGTGCCAGTGGACAGCGGATGAACACTGAAGCTTTCTTT.

The chain joins TRBV7-2 to TRBJ2-2; D perhaps matches TRBD2 (6 bases). Germline V lookup: CDR1 SGHTA, CDR2 FQGNSA. This CDR3 contains 15 residues. The V and J ends lost 0 bases and 1 base respectively, with 6 bases between them. The CDR3 DNA follows: TGTGCCAGCAGCTTAGCGGGGGGGAACACCGGGGAGCTGTTTTTT. Translating gives CASSLAGGNTGELFF.

V and J are TRBV27 and TRBJ1-1; no clear D gene. V lost 5 bases and J lost 4, with 17 bases in between. CDR3 size: 15 residues. Germline assignment: CDR1 MNHEY and CDR2 SMNVEV (reference sequence). The DNA for the CDR3 is TGTGCCAGCAGTCCCGGAGGATCCCGGGGCACTGAAGCTTTCTTT. As protein: CASSPGGSRGTEAFF.

The chain joins TRBV5-4 to TRBJ2-1; 12 bases agree with TRBD2. The CDR3 has 16 residues. From germline, CDR1 is SGHNT and CDR2 YYREEE (reference sequence). With 0 bases clipped from V and 9 bases from J, the junction kept 7 bases outside the gene matches. CDR3 sequence reads: CASSLVGLAGGPEQFF. The DNA of the CDR3 is TGTGCCAGCAGCTTGGTAGGCCTAGCGGGGGGGCCTGAGCAGTTCTTC.

This chain uses TRBV30 with TRBJ2-3; 7 nucleotides line up with TRBD2. The J segment lost 2 bases and the V segment lost 2 bases, leaving 4 bases of the junction unmatched. The germline V gene encodes CDR1 GTSNPN and CDR2 SVGIG (reference sequence). This CDR3 comprises 14 residues. The CDR3 loop is CAWSPGGATDTQYF. The DNA for the CDR3 is TGTGCCTGGAGTCCGGGGGGAGCCACAGATACGCAGTATTTT.

V usage is TRBV10-1 and J usage is TRBJ2-3, with D perhaps matching TRBD2 (6 bases). V lost 5 bases and J lost 0, with 12 bases in between. Germline-derived CDR1 and CDR2 are WNHNN and SYGVQD (reference sequence). The CDR3 has 15 amino acids. The CDR3 DNA is TGCGCCAGCAGTCCGACGGGGACTAGCACAGATACGCAGTATTTT. It is translated as CASSPTGTSTDTQYF.

CDR3 amino acids: CASSIEVGTSEKQFF. CDR3 bases: TGTGCCAGTAGTATCGAGGTCGGGACTAGCGAAAAGCAGTTCTTC. The chain joins TRBV19 to TRBJ2-1; 10 bases fit TRBD2. After removal of 3 bases from V and 11 bases from J, the junction contained 10 bases not matched to a gene. CDR3 length equals 15 residues. Germline V gene sequence: CDR1 LNHDA, CDR2 SQIVND (reference sequence). Full variable domain (outside the CDR3, taken from reference TRBV19 and TRBJ2-1): DGGITQSPKYLFRKEGQNVTLSCEQNLNHDAMYWYRQDPGQGLRLIYYSQIVNDFQKGDIAEGYSVSREKKESFPLTVTSAQKNPTAFYLCASSIEVGTSEKQFFGPGTRLTVL.